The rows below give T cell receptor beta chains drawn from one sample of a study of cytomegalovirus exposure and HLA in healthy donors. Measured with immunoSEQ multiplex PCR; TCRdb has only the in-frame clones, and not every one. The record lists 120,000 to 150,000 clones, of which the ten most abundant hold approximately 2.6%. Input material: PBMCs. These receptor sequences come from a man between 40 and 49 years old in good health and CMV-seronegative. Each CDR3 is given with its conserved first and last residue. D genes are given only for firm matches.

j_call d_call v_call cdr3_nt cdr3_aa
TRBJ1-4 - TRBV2 TGTGCCAGCAGTGAGGGGGGGGGAAGGACGGCCTTGCCCGGTTTT CASSEGGGRTALPGF
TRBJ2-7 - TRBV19 TGTGCCAGTAGTATATGGGGGCAGAATTCCTACGAGCAGTACTTC CASSIWGQNSYEQYF
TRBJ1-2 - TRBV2 TGTGCCAGCAGGGGCCCCATGGCAGTTGGGGGGGGCTACACCTTC CASRGPMAVGGGYTF
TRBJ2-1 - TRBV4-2 TGTGCCAGCAGCCAAGAACCCTATTACAATGAGCAGTTCTTC CASSQEPYYNEQFF
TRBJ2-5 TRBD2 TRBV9 TGTGCCAGCAGCGTAGACAGCGGGGGGGTTATGGAGACCCAGTACTTC CASSVDSGGVMETQYF
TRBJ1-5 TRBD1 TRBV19 TGTGCCAGTAACTCACCGGGACAGGGGACGGGGCAGCCCCAGCATTTT CASNSPGQGTGQPQHF
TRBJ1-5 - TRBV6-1 TGTGCCAGCAGTGAATCCAGGTCGGCTGGCTTTCAGCCCCAGCATTTT CASSESRSAGFQPQHF
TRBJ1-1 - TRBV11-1 TGTGCCAGCAGCCCCCCGATAGGGGCGTACACTATGAACACTGAAGCTTTCTTT CASSPPIGAYTMNTEAFF
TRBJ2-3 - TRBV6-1 TGTGCCAGCAGTGAAGGAGTAGCCCGCACAGATACGCAGTATTTT CASSEGVARTDTQYF
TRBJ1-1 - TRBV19 TGTGCCAGTAGTCATCCCGACAAGGTTGGGGGGAACGCTGAAGCTTTCTTT CASSHPDKVGGNAEAFF
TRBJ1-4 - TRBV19 TGTGCCAGTAGTACGCACCGGGACACCAATAATGAAAAACTGTTTTTT CASSTHRDTNNEKLFF
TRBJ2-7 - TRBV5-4 TGTGCCAGCAGCTTGGACAGGGAACGCGAGCAGTACTTC CASSLDREREQYF
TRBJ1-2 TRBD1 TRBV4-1 TGCGCCAGCAGCCCCCCCGCCCAGACAGGGGAGAAATATGGCTACACCTTC CASSPPAQTGEKYGYTF
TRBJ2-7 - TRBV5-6 TGTGCCAGCAGCCTTGACAGACTCTCCTACGAGCAGTACTTC CASSLDRLSYEQYF
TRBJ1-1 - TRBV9 TGTGCCAGCAGTCGTTACAGGGACCAGGGTGAAGCTTTCTTT CASSRYRDQGEAFF
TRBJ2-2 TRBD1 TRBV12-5 TGTGCTAGTGGTCCCTCGACAGGGACCGGGGAGCTGTTTTTT CASGPSTGTGELFF
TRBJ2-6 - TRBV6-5 TGTGCCAGCAGTGCGATTGGGGCTGGGGCCAACGCCCTGACTTTC CASSAIGAGANALTF
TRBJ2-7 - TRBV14 TGTGCCAGCAGCCAAGATCTCGGTTACGAGCAGTACTTC CASSQDLGYEQYF
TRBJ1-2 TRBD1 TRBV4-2 TGTGCCAGCAGCCAAGACGACAGGGATTATGGCTACACCTTC CASSQDDRDYGYTF